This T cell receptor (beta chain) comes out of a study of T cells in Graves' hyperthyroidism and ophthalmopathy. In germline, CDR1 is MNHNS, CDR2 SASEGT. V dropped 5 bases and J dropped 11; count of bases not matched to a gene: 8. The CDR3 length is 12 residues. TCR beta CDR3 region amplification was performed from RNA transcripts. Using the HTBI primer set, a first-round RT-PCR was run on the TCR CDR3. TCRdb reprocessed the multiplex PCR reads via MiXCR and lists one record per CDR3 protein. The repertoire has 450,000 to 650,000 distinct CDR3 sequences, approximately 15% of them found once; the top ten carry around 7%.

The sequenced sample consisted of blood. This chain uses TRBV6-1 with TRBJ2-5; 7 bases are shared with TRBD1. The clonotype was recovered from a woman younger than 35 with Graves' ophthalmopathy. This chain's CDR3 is CASSTQDRAQYF. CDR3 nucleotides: TGTGCCAGCAGTACTCAAGACAGGGCTCAGTACTTC.